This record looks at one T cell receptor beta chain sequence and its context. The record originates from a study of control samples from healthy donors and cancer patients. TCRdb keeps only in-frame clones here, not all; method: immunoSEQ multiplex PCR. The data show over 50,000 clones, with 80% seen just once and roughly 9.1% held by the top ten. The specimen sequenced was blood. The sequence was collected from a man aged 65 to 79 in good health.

The CDR3 DNA reads as TGTGCCAGCTCATCCGGGACAGGGGGCGGTCAGCCCCAGCATTTT. Residues: CASSSGTGGGQPQHF. This chain uses TRBV18 with TRBJ1-5; 12 positions agree with TRBD1. The J segment lost 6 bases and the V segment lost 5 bases, leaving 5 bases of the junction unmatched. CDR1 and CDR2 from the germline V gene are KGHSH and LQKENI. The CDR3 contains 15 residues.